This paragraph covers one T cell receptor beta chain sequence. What this receptor recognizes is not known. No much larger clonotype is one base removed from it; base qualities were not supplied. These data come from a study of blood T cell repertoires in COVID-19 (dated by TCRdb to 2018 to 2021). About the full investigation: Samples from collaborators originated in the United States, Italy and Spain and spanned both the acute and convalescent phases of COVID-19. The material from the prospective study consisted of cDNA or gDNA derived from T cells, B-cell-depleted T cells, or PBMCs. Deeply sampled blood TCRbeta repertoires from subjects exposed to, actively infected with, or recovered from COVID-19 were included in the dataset. The repertoires were released in a freely available public database intended as a resource for research on the immune response to SARS-CoV-2. Samples came from the ongoing ImmuneRACE study (first 160 participants) plus 1,254 subjects from 6 global collaborators. Nearly every sample came with metadata listing a de-identified subject ID, COVID-19 status, age in years and sex. Where HLA class I and class II types were available, the types were taken from metadata supplied by the sample provider, not from assay-based typing. Results and caveats for the whole study, not just this receptor: Clinical and demographic metadata were provided uncurated, with the amount varying by source and participant.

TCRbeta CDR3 regions were amplified from genomic DNA by means of the immunoSEQ Assay, a bias-controlled multiplex PCR. As for how the authors treated the data: The number of nucleated cells in each sample was estimated by amplification of reference gene primers within the assay. To quantify the absolute abundance of each unique TCRbeta CDR3 rearrangement, sequence reads were collapsed and filtered. For each sample, productive Simpson clonality was calculated as the square root of Simpson's diversity index over productive rearrangements. TCRdb stores this immuneACCESS table with in-frame sequences only. Part of the clones is absent; in the studies checked, under half of the shortfall reflects unresolved V genes, and no reason is known for the rest. The V and J calls and clone size were taken over from that table, and D and trimming were inferred from the DNA. The sample table records around 200,000 clones; approximately 80% of these occur just once. Of the sample, 6.5% to 8.5% falls within the top ten clones.

The cysteine opens and the phenylalanine closes a CDR3 of 15 amino acids. Only the CDR3 portion is preserved as DNA: 45 bases, with reading frame beginning at the first base. The germline V gene gives CDR1 as SGHRS and CDR2 as YFSETQ. The trim is 0 bases for V and 7 bases for J, with a gap of 16 bases between the germline ends. One collaborating source in Seattle enrolled patients while the patients were actively infected and followed the patients over time throughout the course of disease. Whole blood was collected in K2EDTA tubes by collaborating institutions according to the institutions' own protocols. For TCRbeta analysis, collaborator samples were shipped as frozen whole blood, as isolated PBMCs, or as DNA extracted from either sample type.

The origin of this receptor is a woman aged 40 to 50 with COVID-19, enrolled during active disease. The chain was built from TRBV5-1 and TRBJ1-1; possibly the D gene is TRBD1, per 5 matching bases. Material for sequencing was peripheral blood. The DNA sequence reads TGCGCCAGCAGCTTGGAATCCAGGGTGAAGATTGAAGCTTTCTTT. It encodes CASSLESRVKIEAFF.